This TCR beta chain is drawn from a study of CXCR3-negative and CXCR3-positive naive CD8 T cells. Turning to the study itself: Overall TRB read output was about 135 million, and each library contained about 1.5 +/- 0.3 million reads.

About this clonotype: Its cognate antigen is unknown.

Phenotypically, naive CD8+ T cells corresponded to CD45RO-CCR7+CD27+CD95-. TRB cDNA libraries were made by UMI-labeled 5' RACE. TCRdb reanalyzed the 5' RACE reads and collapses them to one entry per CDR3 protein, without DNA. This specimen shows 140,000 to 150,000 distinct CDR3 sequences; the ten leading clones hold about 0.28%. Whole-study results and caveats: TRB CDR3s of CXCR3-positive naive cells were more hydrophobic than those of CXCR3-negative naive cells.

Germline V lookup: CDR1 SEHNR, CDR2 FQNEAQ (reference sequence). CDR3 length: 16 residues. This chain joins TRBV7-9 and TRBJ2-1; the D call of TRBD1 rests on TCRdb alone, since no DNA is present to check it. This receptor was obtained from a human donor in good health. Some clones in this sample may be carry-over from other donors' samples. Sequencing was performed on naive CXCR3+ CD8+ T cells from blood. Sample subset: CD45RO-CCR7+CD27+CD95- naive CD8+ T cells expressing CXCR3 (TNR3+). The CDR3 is CASSLPAGAVYNEQFF.